A selection of T cell receptor beta chains follows, all from one sample in a study of CD8 T cells in Susac syndrome. MiXCR was run by TCRdb on the immunoSEQ multiplex PCR reads, yielding one entry per CDR3 protein. The table shows about 200,000 distinct CDR3 sequences, with 90% to 95% occurring only once. The source material was CD4+ T cells from PBMCs. The receptors derive from a human donor in good health. Both conserved end residues are part of each CDR3. A D gene is named only where the DNA matches it firmly.

NA	TRBV23-1	TRBJ2-3	CASSQSSRDTQYF
NA	TRBV12-3/TRBV12-4	TRBJ1-1	CASSDDTMNTEAFF
NA	TRBV28	TRBJ2-2	CASSFFRAVTGELFF
NA	TRBV11-2	TRBJ2-2	CASSLRGSLNTGELFF
NA	TRBV7-9	TRBJ1-1	CASSLVITGNTEAFF
NA	TRBV20-1	TRBJ1-1	CSARMFRGNTEAFF
NA	TRBV9	TRBJ1-5	CASSVGVRESQPQHF
NA	TRBV6-5	TRBJ1-1	CASSYLRVNTEAFF
NA	TRBV29-1	TRBJ2-1	CSVDGGRLNEQFF
NA	TRBV9	TRBJ1-2	CASNMGLNYGYTF
TRBD1	TRBV12-3/TRBV12-4	TRBJ2-7	CASSSGTGYGGEQYF
TRBD1	TRBV5-5	TRBJ2-5	CASSQLPGQGGETQYF
TRBD1	TRBV5-1	TRBJ2-3	CASSLGQGLTSTDTQYF
NA	TRBV2	TRBJ2-3	CASSRGIPDTQYF
NA	TRBV3-1	TRBJ2-1	CASSQESEFPYNEQFF
NA	TRBV20-1	TRBJ2-7	CSASGTWSSYEQYF
NA	TRBV4-1	TRBJ2-1	CASSQAGTSYNEQFF
NA	TRBV27	TRBJ1-5	CASSRFSGQEQPQHF
TRBD1	TRBV30	TRBJ1-4	CAWQVQGGEKLFF
TRBD2	TRBV29-1	TRBJ2-1	CSVDTSSGSYNEQFF
NA	TRBV4-1	TRBJ1-1	CASSEQDQGSTEAFF
TRBD1	TRBV27	TRBJ2-5	CASSLGTEGLPETQYF
NA	TRBV9	TRBJ1-1	CASSPFDGPLNTEAFF
TRBD1	TRBV20-1	TRBJ2-7	CSALTPGQGAREQYF
NA	TRBV29-1	TRBJ2-4	CSVVRQGRGENIQYF
TRBD1	TRBV25-1	TRBJ2-1	CASRLGTDPNEQFF
NA	TRBV11-1	TRBJ2-1	CASSLVDFGNEQFF
NA	TRBV7-8	TRBJ1-1	CASSQDENTEAFF
NA	TRBV5-1	TRBJ1-5	CASSLGTSLDQPQHF
NA	TRBV12-3/TRBV12-4	TRBJ1-1	CASSSGGQAFF
TRBD2	TRBV4-2	TRBJ2-1	CASSQGGGGLRNEQFF
NA	TRBV6-2/TRBV6-3	TRBJ2-5	CASSYGGDGQETQYF
TRBD2	TRBV9	TRBJ2-1	CASSQVAGGNNEQFF
NA	TRBV3-1	TRBJ2-5	CASSHRGSQETQYF
TRBD2	TRBV2	TRBJ2-7	CASSEQPGLAGNEQYF
NA	TRBV7-2	TRBJ1-1	CASSSSRGTEAFF
NA	TRBV4-3	TRBJ2-3	CASSQAVGDTQYF
NA	TRBV27	TRBJ2-3	CASSRPFRGVTDTQYF
NA	TRBV14	TRBJ2-3	CASSQSVAYTQYF
TRBD2	TRBV3-1	TRBJ2-5	CASSHGGQETQYF
NA	TRBV20-1	TRBJ1-1	CSARDYNEAFF
TRBD1	TRBV3-1	TRBJ2-7	CASSPWRQGTTYEQYF
TRBD1	TRBV11-2	TRBJ2-5	CASRRQGQETQYF
TRBD1	TRBV9	TRBJ1-1	CASSVAGQGADTEAFF
NA	TRBV20-1	TRBJ2-1	CSASFGMDEQFF
NA	TRBV5-6	TRBJ2-2	CASREGLTGELFF
TRBD1	TRBV20-1	TRBJ2-7	CSARRPGTGSYEQYF
NA	TRBV19	TRBJ2-7	CASSIEREQYF
NA	TRBV12-3/TRBV12-4	TRBJ1-1	CASSSRTVEAFF
TRBD1	TRBV20-1	TRBJ2-5	CSARDPDREPWTQYF
TRBD2	TRBV2	TRBJ2-1	CANRLPSTSQEQFF
NA	TRBV5-4	TRBJ1-1	CASSVGLENTEAFF
NA	TRBV20-1	TRBJ2-5	CSARVETRAQETQYF
TRBD2	TRBV20-1	TRBJ2-1	CSARGTSGTFRVSNEQFF
NA	TRBV20-1	TRBJ1-5	CSAHVQYSNQPQHF